These 30 T cell receptor beta chains originate from one sample sequenced in a study of control samples from healthy donors and cancer patients. Method: immunoSEQ multiplex PCR; TCRdb's copy keeps in-frame clones and lacks some. The profile shows about 130,000 clones, around 94% of them singletons. Material: PBMCs. Every receptor here comes from a man between 60 and 75 years old with colorectal cancer.

This chain uses TRBV18 with TRBJ2-6; D may be TRBD2 (5 bases). Between the trimmed V and J ends, which lost 4 bases and 0 bases, there was a span of 10 bases. Germline CDR1 reads KGHSH; CDR2 reads LQKENI. The CDR3 runs 16 residues. The CDR3 protein is CASSRDGSSGANVLTF. DNA for the CDR3: TGTGCCAGCTCACGGGATGGGAGCTCTGGGGCCAACGTCCTGACTTTC.

The chain carries TRBV10-3 and TRBJ1-1, with D maybe TRBD1 (5 bases). V lost 7 bases, J lost 1 base, and 13 bases lay in between. Germline lookup yields CDR1 ENHRY and CDR2 SYGVKD. The CDR3 contains 14 residues. This chain's CDR3 is CAIKPGRENTEAFF. The CDR3 DNA reads as TGTGCCATCAAACCGGGACGGGAGAACACTGAAGCTTTCTTT.

The V call is TRBV5-1, the J call TRBJ2-5, with TRBD1 identical over 9 bases. The CDR3 loop spans 16 amino acids. Germline lookup yields CDR1 SGHRS and CDR2 YFSETQ. V lost 4 bases and J lost 5; bases outside the gene matches: 12. CDR3 region: CASSGKDRGVGETQYF. As DNA, the CDR3 is TGCGCCAGCAGCGGAAAGGACAGGGGTGTGGGGGAGACCCAGTACTTC.

This chain links TRBV5-1 with TRBJ1-1, with a possible D match to TRBD1 (6 bases). The CDR3 is 14 residues long. CDR1 SGHRS and CDR2 YFSETQ come from the germline V gene. Between the trimmed V and J ends, which lost 4 bases and 6 bases, there was a span of 16 bases. The CDR3 DNA sequence: TGCGCCAGCAGCGCAGGGGCCTACGAGGCTGAAGCTTTCTTT. Protein product: CASSAGAYEAEAFF.

The chain is built from TRBV5-1 and TRBJ1-3, with 12 positions matching TRBD1. Germline-derived CDR1 and CDR2 are SGHRS and YFSETQ. V was pared by 6 bases and J by 4 bases, with 14 bases of the junction left unmatched. CDR3 size: 18 residues. The chain's CDR3 is CASTSEGTGGASGNTIYF. As DNA, the CDR3 is TGCGCCAGCACCTCCGAAGGGACAGGGGGCGCATCAGGAAACACCATATATTTT.

The genes are TRBV5-1 and TRBJ1-1, with a possible D match to TRBD1 (5 bases). Germline-derived CDR1 and CDR2 are SGHRS and YFSETQ. The CDR3 contains 14 residues. With 6 bases removed from V and 4 bases from J, the gap between germline ends came to 16 bases. The CDR3 spells CASTPGGGLTEAFF. The CDR3 DNA reads TGCGCCAGCACCCCGGGGGGGGGACTCACTGAAGCTTTCTTT.

The chain combines TRBV2 with TRBJ1-2, with D perhaps matching TRBD1 (5 bases). This CDR3 is 14 amino acids long. V shed 2 bases and J shed 2 bases, with 9 bases lying between them. Germline V gene lookup returns CDR1 SNHLY and CDR2 FYNNEI. In DNA form, the CDR3 reads TGTGCCAGCAGTGAATGGGGCAGCAACTATGGCTACACCTTC. Translation gives CASSEWGSNYGYTF.

The chain employs TRBV5-4 and TRBJ1-2; D gene unclear. The CDR3 consists of 14 residues. The V gene lost 0 bases and the J gene lost 8 bases, with 14 bases spanning the gap. Germline V gene lookup returns CDR1 SGHNT and CDR2 YYREEE (reference sequence). CDR3 sequence (DNA): TGTGCCAGCAGCTTGGCCCAATATACAAGGGGCTACACCTTC. It specifies CASSLAQYTRGYTF.

CDR3 residues: CASSVGRYQPQHF. The CDR3 DNA reads as TGTGCCAGCTCAGTAGGCAGATATCAGCCCCAGCATTTT. V gene TRBV18 combines with J gene TRBJ1-5; no firm D call. The CDR3 length is 13 residues. In germline, CDR1 is KGHSH, CDR2 LQKENI. Deletions cut 5 bases from V and 5 bases from J, with 10 bases between.

This clone came up once. An end of the junction differs from the germline gene, which may be a read error. This chain links TRBV4-3 with TRBJ1-5, with 7 bases lining up with TRBD1. CDR3 length: 22 amino acids. Germline V gene data show CDR1 as LGHNA and CDR2 as YSLEER. CDR3 DNA sequence: TGCGCCCGCAGCCGAGGGGGTCAGTATGGGAGAGTAGGAACAGGGGCCAATCAGCCCCAGCATTTT. This sequence encodes CARSRGGQYGRVGTGANQPQHF.

The genes are TRBV5-4 and TRBJ1-2; D is ambiguous. The V end lost 4 bases, the J end lost 2 bases, and 9 bases lay between the germline ends. This CDR3 spans 13 amino acids. Looked up from germline, CDR1 is SGHNT and CDR2 is YYREEE (reference sequence). The CDR3 nucleotides read TGTGCCAGCAGCCCCGTAGTAAACTATGGCTACACCTTC. Amino acid sequence: CASSPVVNYGYTF. The full variable domain, with the rest looked up from reference TRBV5-4 and TRBJ1-2, is ETGVTQSPTHLIKTRGQQVTLRCSSQSGHNTVSWYQQALGQGPQFIFQYYREEENGRGNFPPRFSGLQFPNYSSELNVNALELDDSALYLCASSPVVNYGYTFGSGTRLTVV.

This rearrangement joins TRBV4-2 to TRBJ1-3, with D perhaps TRBD1 (6 bases). The CDR3 length is 16 residues. Germline V gene sequence: CDR1 LGHNA, CDR2 YNFKEQ. The V gene lost 0 bases and the J gene lost 7 bases, with 16 bases spanning the gap. CDR3 sequence reads: CASSQDSAGARNTIYF. The CDR3 coding sequence is TGTGCCAGCAGCCAAGATTCGGCAGGGGCGAGGAACACCATATATTTT.

This rearrangement joins TRBV6-1 to TRBJ2-1; D is unclear. With 3 bases removed from V and 2 bases from J, the gap between germline ends came to 8 bases. CDR1 is MNHNS, CDR2 SASEGT, per germline. The CDR3 covers 14 residues. CDR3 nucleotides: TGTGCCAGCAGTGAGTGGCCGCCCTACAATGAGCAGTTCTTC. Translated: CASSEWPPYNEQFF.

V usage is TRBV6-5 and J usage is TRBJ2-7; D is possibly TRBD2 (5 bases). In germline, CDR1 is MNHEY, CDR2 SVGAGI. V lost 8 bases to trimming and J lost 2 bases, with 13 bases between them. There are 13 residues in the CDR3. CDR3 in DNA: TGTGCCAGCCTCCACGGAGGACCCTACGAGCAGTACTTC. This translates into CASLHGGPYEQYF.

V usage is TRBV3-1 (or the pseudogene TRBV3-2) and J usage is TRBJ2-5; D ambiguous. This CDR3 contains 11 residues. Trimming cost V 5 bases and J 1 base, with 2 bases left between them. Germline V gene data show CDR1 as LGHDT and CDR2 as YNNKEL (reference sequence). The CDR3 DNA follows: TGTGCCAGCAGCACCCAAGAGACCCAGTACTTC. Translated, it gives CASSTQETQYF.

The J gene is TRBJ1-2, the V gene TRBV4-1; 9 bases align to TRBD1. From germline, CDR1 is MGHRA and CDR2 YSYEKL. The CDR3 runs 15 residues. The V and J ends lost 1 base and 10 bases, in that order; junction bases with no gene match: 10. The CDR3 loop is CASSQGYYTGGYYTF. DNA of the CDR3: TGCGCCAGCAGCCAAGGATACTATACAGGGGGCTACTACACCTTC.

The V call is TRBV4-3, the J call TRBJ1-2, with D unclear. V lost 4 bases and J lost 3, with 18 bases in between. Germline V CDR1 and CDR2: LGHNA, YSLEER. This CDR3 comprises 16 residues. Here the CDR3 DNA reads TGCGCCAGCAGCCCGGATGCGGACGGGCGCGACTATGGCTACACCTTC. Translating it yields CASSPDADGRDYGYTF.

The chain uses TRBV3-1 (or the pseudogene TRBV3-2) and TRBJ2-7; perhaps TRBD2 as D (5 bases). This CDR3 is 11 amino acids long. Germline V gene sequence: CDR1 LGHDT, CDR2 YNNKEL (reference sequence). With 1 base removed from V and 7 bases from J, the gap between germline ends came to 5 bases. Here the CDR3 DNA reads TGTGCCAGCAGCCAAGGAGGGGAGCAGTACTTC. The encoded protein is CASSQGGEQYF.

The rearrangement joins TRBV6-1 to TRBJ1-2; weak D call: TRBD1 (5 bases). This CDR3 comprises 13 residues. Trimming removed 2 bases at V and 4 bases at J, with 8 bases between. Germline V CDR1 and CDR2: MNHNS, SASEGT. The CDR3 loop reads CASSERGPYGYTF. The CDR3 DNA reads as TGTGCCAGCAGTGAAAGGGGCCCCTATGGCTACACCTTC.

The chain employs TRBV3-1 (or the pseudogene TRBV3-2) and TRBJ2-2, with D possibly being TRBD2 (6 bases). Per the germline V gene, CDR1 is LGHDT and CDR2 is YNNKEL (reference sequence). Trimming took off 4 bases at V and 0 bases at J, with 9 bases between the two ends. The CDR3 consists of 15 residues. This CDR3 reads CASSLGTANTGELFF. CDR3 coding DNA: TGTGCCAGCAGCCTCGGGACTGCGAACACCGGGGAGCTGTTTTTT.

The chain has TRBV4-1 and TRBJ2-1, with 10 positions matching TRBD1. V was clipped by 3 bases and J by 1 base; unmatched bases: 0. The CDR3 consists of 15 residues. The germline V gene encodes CDR1 MGHRA and CDR2 YSYEKL. The DNA of the CDR3 is TGCGCCAGCAGCCAGGGACAGGGGTCCTACAATGAGCAGTTCTTC. Translated, it gives CASSQGQGSYNEQFF.

The gene calls are TRBV27 and TRBJ1-4; the match to TRBD1 covers 12 bases. With 3 bases clipped from V and 7 bases from J, the junction kept 9 bases outside the gene matches. The CDR3 contains 17 residues. The germline gives CDR1 MNHEY, CDR2 SMNVEV (reference sequence). The CDR3 reads CASSFAGTGGWGEKLFF. DNA for the CDR3: TGTGCCAGCAGTTTCGCCGGGACAGGGGGCTGGGGTGAAAAACTGTTTTTT.

The chain has TRBV4-1 and TRBJ1-2; 7 bases line up with TRBD1. The trim removed 1 base at V and 3 bases at J, leaving 8 bases unmatched. The CDR3 loop spans 16 amino acids. Germline V gene data show CDR1 as MGHRA and CDR2 as YSYEKL. The CDR3 loop reads CASSQVTGAPYYGYTF. CDR3 coding DNA: TGCGCCAGCAGCCAAGTAACAGGGGCCCCTTACTATGGCTACACCTTC.

This chain links TRBV10-1 with TRBJ2-7, with D possibly TRBD1 on 5 matching bases. Trimming took off 6 bases at V and 3 bases at J, with 15 bases between the two ends. This CDR3 is built from 14 residues. Germline V gene lookup returns CDR1 WNHNN and CDR2 SYGVQD (reference sequence). The CDR3 reads CASSQKKDNYEQYF. CDR3 DNA sequence: TGCGCCAGCAGCCAGAAAAAGGACAACTACGAGCAGTACTTC.

The V call is TRBV10-3, the J call TRBJ2-7; a weak D match, TRBD1 (5 bases). Germline values: CDR1 ENHRY, CDR2 SYGVKD. V was trimmed by 4 bases and J by 2 bases, leaving 9 bases between them. This CDR3 has 13 residues. CDR3 nucleotides: TGTGCCATCAGTGGAGCAGGGACCTACGAGCAGTACTTC. Protein: CAISGAGTYEQYF.

The gene calls are TRBV18 and TRBJ1-2, with D hard to call. The V end lost 1 base, the J end lost 0 bases, and 12 bases lay between the germline ends. The CDR3 sequence is 16 residues long. CDR1 and CDR2 from the germline V gene are KGHSH and LQKENI. CDR3 protein: CASSPLKTSANYGYTF. The CDR3 DNA reads TGTGCCAGCTCACCACTAAAAACGTCAGCTAACTATGGCTACACCTTC.

This rearrangement joins TRBV21-1 to TRBJ2-3; the table gives TRBD2 as D, unverified against the DNA. TRBV21-1 is tagged as a pseudogene. This CDR3 comprises 14 residues. CDR3 coding DNA: TGTGCCAGCAGCAAAGGTTGCGGCACAGATACGCAGTATTTT. Translated: CASSKGCGTDTQYF.

This clone appeared a single time. This chain joins TRBV6-1 and TRBJ1-6; 7 bases match TRBD1. The CDR3 totals 15 residues. Germline CDR1 is MNHNS and CDR2 is SASEGT. Trimming removed 1 base from V and 3 bases from J; junction bases left unmatched: 0. CDR3 DNA: TGTGCCAGCAGTGAAGGGGACAGCTATAATTCACCCCTCCACTTT. Its translation is CASSEGDSYNSPLHF.

Concerning this clone: The junction does not match germline at one end; this may be a read error. The chain combines TRBV7-8 with TRBJ2-3; D is ambiguous. Germline V gene sequence: CDR1 SGHVS, CDR2 FQNEAQ. The CDR3 is made up of 13 amino acids. CDR3 sequence: CASSLTFTETQYF. For the CDR3, the DNA is TGTGCCAGCAGCTTGACATTCACAGAAACGCAGTATTTT.

This rearrangement joins TRBV7-9 to TRBJ2-2, with TRBD1 matching 8 bases. With V trimmed by 6 bases and J by 6 bases, 15 bases remained unmatched. Germline V CDR1 and CDR2: SEHNR, FQNEAQ (reference sequence). The CDR3 extends over 17 amino acids. The CDR3, as DNA: TGTGCCAGCAGTCATGAGGAGGGCAGGGGGCTGGCCGGGGAGCTGTTTTTT. Translation gives CASSHEEGRGLAGELFF.